This T cell receptor beta chain was found in a study of T cell responses to AZD1222 COVID-19 vaccine. The CDR3 extends over 14 amino acids. Per germline, CDR1 SGHVS and CDR2 FQNEAQ. Deletions cut 1 base from V and 3 bases from J, with 6 bases between. TCRdb's copy holds only in-frame clones and misses some; the assay was immunoSEQ multiplex PCR. This sample's table has around 140,000 clones. This sequence originates from an adult in good health. V is TRBV7-8 and J is TRBJ1-4; no clear D. The source material was peripheral blood. The CDR3 loop reads CASSLGGSNEKLFF. Here the CDR3 DNA reads TGTGCCAGCAGCTTAGGGGGTTCTAATGAAAAACTGTTTTTT.